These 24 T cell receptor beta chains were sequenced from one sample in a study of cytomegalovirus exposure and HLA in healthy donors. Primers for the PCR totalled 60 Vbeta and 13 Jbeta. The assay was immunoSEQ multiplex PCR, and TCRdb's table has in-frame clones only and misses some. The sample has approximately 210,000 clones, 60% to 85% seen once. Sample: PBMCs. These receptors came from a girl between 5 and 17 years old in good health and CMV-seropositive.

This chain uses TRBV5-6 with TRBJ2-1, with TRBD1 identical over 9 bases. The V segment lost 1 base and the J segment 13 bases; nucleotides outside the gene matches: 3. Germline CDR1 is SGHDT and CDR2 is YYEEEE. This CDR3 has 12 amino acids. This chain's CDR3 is CASSLPGQGQFF. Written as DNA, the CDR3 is TGTGCCAGCAGCTTGCCGGGACAGGGACAGTTCTTC.

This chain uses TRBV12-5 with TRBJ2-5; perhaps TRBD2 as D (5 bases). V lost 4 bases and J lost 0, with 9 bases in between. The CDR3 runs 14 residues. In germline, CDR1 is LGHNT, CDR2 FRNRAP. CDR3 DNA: TGTGCTAGTGGTTCCGGACTGCACCAAGAGACCCAGTACTTC. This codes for CASGSGLHQETQYF.

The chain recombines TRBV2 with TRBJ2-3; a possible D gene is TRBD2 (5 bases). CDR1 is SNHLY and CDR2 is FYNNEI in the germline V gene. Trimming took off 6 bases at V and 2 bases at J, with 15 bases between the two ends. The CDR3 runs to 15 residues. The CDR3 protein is CASRRASAHTDTQYF. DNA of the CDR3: TGTGCCAGCAGGAGGGCCTCGGCACACACAGATACGCAGTATTTT.

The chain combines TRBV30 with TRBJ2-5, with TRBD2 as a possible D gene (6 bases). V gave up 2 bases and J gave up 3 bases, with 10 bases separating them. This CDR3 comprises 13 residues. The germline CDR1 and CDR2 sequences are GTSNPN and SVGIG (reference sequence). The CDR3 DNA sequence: TGTGCCTGGAGTTGGACGGGGGAAGAGACCCAGTACTTC. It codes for CAWSWTGEETQYF.

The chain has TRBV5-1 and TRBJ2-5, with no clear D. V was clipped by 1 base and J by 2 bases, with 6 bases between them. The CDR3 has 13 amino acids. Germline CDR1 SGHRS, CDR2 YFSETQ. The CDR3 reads CASSLRLQETQYF. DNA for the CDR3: TGCGCCAGCAGCTTGCGTTTACAAGAGACCCAGTACTTC. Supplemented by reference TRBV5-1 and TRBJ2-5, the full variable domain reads KAGVTQTPRYLIKTRGQQVTLSCSPISGHRSVSWYQQTPGQGLQFLFEYFSETQRNKGNFPGRFSGRQFSNSRSEMNVSTLELGDSALYLCASSLRLQETQYFGPGTRLLVL.

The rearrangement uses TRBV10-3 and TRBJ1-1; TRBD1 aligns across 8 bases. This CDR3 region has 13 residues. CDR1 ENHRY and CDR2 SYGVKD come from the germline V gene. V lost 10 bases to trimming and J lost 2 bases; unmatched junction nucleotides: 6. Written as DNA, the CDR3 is TGTGCCACCAATGACAGGGGTAACACTGAAGCTTTCTTT. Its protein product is CATNDRGNTEAFF.

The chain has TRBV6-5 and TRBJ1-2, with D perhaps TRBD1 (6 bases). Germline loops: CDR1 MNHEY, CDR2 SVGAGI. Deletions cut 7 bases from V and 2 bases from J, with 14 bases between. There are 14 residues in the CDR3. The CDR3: CASTWVRGNYGYTF. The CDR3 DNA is TGTGCCAGCACCTGGGTCAGGGGAAACTATGGCTACACCTTC.

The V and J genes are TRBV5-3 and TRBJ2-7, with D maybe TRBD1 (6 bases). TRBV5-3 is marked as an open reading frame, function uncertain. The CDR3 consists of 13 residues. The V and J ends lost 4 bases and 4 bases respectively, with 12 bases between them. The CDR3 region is CARSRGQFYEQYF. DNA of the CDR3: TGTGCCAGAAGCAGAGGACAGTTTTACGAGCAGTACTTC.

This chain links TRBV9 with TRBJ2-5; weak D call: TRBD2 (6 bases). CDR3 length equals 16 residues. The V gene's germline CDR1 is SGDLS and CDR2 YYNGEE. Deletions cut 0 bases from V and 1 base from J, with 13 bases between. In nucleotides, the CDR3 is TGTGCCAGCAGCGTAGCCGTTAGCGGCCTCCAAGAGACCCAGTACTTC. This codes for CASSVAVSGLQETQYF.

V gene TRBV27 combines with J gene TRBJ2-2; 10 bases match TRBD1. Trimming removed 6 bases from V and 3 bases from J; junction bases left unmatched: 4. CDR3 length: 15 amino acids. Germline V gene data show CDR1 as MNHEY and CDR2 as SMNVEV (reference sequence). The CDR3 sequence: CASSRTGGDTGELFF. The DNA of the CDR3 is TGTGCCAGCAGCCGGACAGGGGGGGACACCGGGGAGCTGTTTTTT.

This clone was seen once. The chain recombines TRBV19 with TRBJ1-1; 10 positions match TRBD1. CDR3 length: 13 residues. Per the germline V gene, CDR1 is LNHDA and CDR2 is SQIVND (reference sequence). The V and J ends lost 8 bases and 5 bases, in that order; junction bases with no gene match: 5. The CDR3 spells CASVGQGVTEAFF. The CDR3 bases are TGTGCCAGTGTCGGACAGGGGGTGACTGAAGCTTTCTTT.

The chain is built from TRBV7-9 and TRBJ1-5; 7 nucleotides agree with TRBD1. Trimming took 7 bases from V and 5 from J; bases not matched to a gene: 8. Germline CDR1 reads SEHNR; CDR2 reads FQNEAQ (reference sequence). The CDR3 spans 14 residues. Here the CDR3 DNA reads TGTGCCAGCACACTACAGGGGACAGATCAGCCCCAGCATTTT. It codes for CASTLQGTDQPQHF.

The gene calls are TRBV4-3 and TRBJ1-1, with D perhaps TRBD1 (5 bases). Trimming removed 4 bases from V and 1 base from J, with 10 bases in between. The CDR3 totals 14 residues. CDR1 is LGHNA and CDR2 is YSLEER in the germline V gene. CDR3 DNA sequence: TGCGCCAGCAGCCCACAGGCTCAGAACACTGAAGCTTTCTTT. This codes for CASSPQAQNTEAFF.

CDR3: CSVGLAGGTDTQYF. The DNA of the CDR3 is TGCAGCGTTGGACTAGCGGGGGGCACAGATACGCAGTATTTT. The chain is built from TRBV29-1 and TRBJ2-3, with 12 bases fitting TRBD2. V trimming: 4 bases; J trimming: 1 base; junction bases outside the gene matches: 0. The CDR3 is 14 residues long. The germline gives CDR1 SQVTM, CDR2 ANQGSEA.

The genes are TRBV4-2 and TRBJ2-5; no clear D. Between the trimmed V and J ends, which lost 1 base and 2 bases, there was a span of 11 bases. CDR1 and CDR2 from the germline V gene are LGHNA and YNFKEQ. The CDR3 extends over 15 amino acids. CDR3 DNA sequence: TGTGCCAGCAGCCAAGTTTGGCGGCAGCAAGAGACCCAGTACTTC. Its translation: CASSQVWRQQETQYF.

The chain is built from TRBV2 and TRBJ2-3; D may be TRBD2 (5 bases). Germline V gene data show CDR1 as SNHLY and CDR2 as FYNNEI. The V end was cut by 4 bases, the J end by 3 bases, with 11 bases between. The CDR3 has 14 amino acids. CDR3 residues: CASSGGLGTDTQYF. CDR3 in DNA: TGTGCCAGCAGTGGCGGGTTAGGGACAGATACGCAGTATTTT.

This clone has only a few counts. CDR3 nucleotide sequence: TGTGCCACCAGCAGAACCCAGACAGGGGCCGAAAACATTCAGTACTTC. Its translation: CATSRTQTGAENIQYF. The chain employs TRBV15 and TRBJ2-4; 8 nucleotides align to TRBD1. CDR3 length: 16 amino acids. Germline V gene lookup returns CDR1 LNHNV and CDR2 YYDKDF (reference sequence). Germline trimming cut 2 bases from V and 5 bases from J; bases unmatched to any gene: 8.

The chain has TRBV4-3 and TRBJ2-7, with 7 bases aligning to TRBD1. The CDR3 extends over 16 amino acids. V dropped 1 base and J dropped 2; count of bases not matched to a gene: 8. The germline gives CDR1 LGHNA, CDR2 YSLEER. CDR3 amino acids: CASSQGFRDRPYEQYF. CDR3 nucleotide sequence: TGCGCCAGCAGCCAAGGGTTCCGGGACAGACCCTACGAGCAGTACTTC.

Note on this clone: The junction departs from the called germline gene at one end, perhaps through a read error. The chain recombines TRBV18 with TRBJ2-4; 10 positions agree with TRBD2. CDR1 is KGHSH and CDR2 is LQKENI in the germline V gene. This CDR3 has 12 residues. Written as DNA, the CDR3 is TGTGCCAGCTCACCACCGACGGGACTAGCGTCCTTC. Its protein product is CASSPPTGLASF.

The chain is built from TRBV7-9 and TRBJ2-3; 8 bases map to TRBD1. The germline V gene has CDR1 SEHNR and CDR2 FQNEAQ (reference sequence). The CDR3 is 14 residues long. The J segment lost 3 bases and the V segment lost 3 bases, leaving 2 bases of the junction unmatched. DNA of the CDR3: TGTGCCAGCAGCTTTACAGGGGGAACAGATACGCAGTATTTT. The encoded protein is CASSFTGGTDTQYF.

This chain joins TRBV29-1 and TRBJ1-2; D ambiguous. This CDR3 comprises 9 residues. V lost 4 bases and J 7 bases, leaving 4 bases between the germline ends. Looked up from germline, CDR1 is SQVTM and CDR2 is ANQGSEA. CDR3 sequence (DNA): TGCAGCGTTGTCTGTGGCTACACCTTC. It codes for CSVVCGYTF.

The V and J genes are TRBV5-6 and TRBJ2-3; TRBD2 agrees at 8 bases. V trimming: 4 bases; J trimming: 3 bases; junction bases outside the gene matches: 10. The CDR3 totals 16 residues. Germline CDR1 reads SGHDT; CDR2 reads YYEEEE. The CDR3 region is CASSHLQERGTDTQYF. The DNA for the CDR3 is TGTGCCAGCAGCCACCTACAGGAGCGGGGGACAGATACGCAGTATTTT.

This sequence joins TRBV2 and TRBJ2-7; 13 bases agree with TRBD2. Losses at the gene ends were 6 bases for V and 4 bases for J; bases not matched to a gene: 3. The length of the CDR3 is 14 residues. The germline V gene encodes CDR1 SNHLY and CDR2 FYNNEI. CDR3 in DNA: TGTGCCAGCAGGGGGACTAGCGGGGTTTACGAGCAGTACTTC. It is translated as CASRGTSGVYEQYF.

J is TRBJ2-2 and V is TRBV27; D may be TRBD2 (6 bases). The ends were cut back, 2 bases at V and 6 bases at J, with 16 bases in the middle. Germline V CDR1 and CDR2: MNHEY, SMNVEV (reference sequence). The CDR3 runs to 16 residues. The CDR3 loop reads CASSLILGGRSGELFF. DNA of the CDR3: TGTGCCAGCAGTTTAATACTCGGGGGAAGATCCGGGGAGCTGTTTTTT.